The 9 T cell receptor beta chains given below trace back to one sample, sequenced in a study of blood T cell repertoires in COVID-19. Using immunoSEQ multiplex PCR, the repertoire was profiled, and TCRdb retains in-frame clones only, with some absent. The data contain 250,000 to 350,000 clones, about 88% of them seen just once; the ten biggest clones take up roughly 1.5%. Sequencing was carried out using peripheral blood. Every receptor here comes from a human donor with COVID-19, enrolled during active disease. The donor label of this sample is uncertain.

V and J are TRBV5-1 and TRBJ1-4; TRBD1 matches at 9 bases. Germline V lookup: CDR1 SGHRS, CDR2 YFSETQ. This CDR3 has 17 amino acids. Trimming took 0 bases from V and 6 from J; bases not matched to a gene: 9. This CDR3 is CASSLGPPGQGYEKLFF. In DNA, the CDR3 is TGCGCCAGCAGCTTGGGCCCCCCGGGACAGGGTTATGAAAAACTGTTTTTT.

This chain uses TRBV7-8 with TRBJ1-1, with D unresolved. CDR1 SGHVS and CDR2 FQNEAQ come from the germline V gene. The V gene lost 3 bases and the J gene lost 3 bases, with 8 bases spanning the gap. CDR3 length: 13 residues. The chain's CDR3 is CASSLTRDTEAFF. DNA of the CDR3: TGTGCCAGCAGCTTGACTCGGGACACTGAAGCTTTCTTT.

This clone was found once. The CDR3 loop reads CASWGGGKTGEQYF. In DNA, the CDR3 is TGTGCCAGCTGGGGGGGCGGGAAGACGGGTGAGCAGTACTTC. The chain combines TRBV27 with TRBJ2-7; D might be TRBD2 (7 bases). The CDR3 extends over 14 amino acids. V lost 8 bases, J lost 7 bases, and 21 bases lay in between. CDR1 and CDR2 (germline): MNHEY, SMNVEV (reference sequence).

J is TRBJ2-7 and V is TRBV6-1; 7 nucleotides match TRBD2. Per germline, CDR1 MNHNS and CDR2 SASEGT. V lost 2 bases, J lost 2 bases, and 3 bases stayed unmatched. The CDR3 loop spans 14 amino acids. CDR3 protein: CASSEQRDAYEQYF. In DNA form, the CDR3 reads TGTGCCAGCAGTGAACAGCGGGACGCCTACGAGCAGTACTTC.

V usage is TRBV9 and J usage is TRBJ1-1; perhaps TRBD1 as D (5 bases). Trimming took off 0 bases at V and 7 bases at J, with 10 bases between the two ends. Germline V CDR1 and CDR2: SGDLS, YYNGEE. The CDR3 runs to 13 residues. The CDR3 DNA is TGTGCCAGCAGCGTAGCCTCCACAGGTGAAGCTTTCTTT. Translation: CASSVASTGEAFF.

The chain uses TRBV7-9 and TRBJ1-2; D gene unclear. CDR1 is SEHNR and CDR2 is FQNEAQ in the germline V gene (reference sequence). CDR3 length equals 13 residues. Trimming took off 3 bases at V and 0 bases at J, with 5 bases between the two ends. This chain's CDR3 is CASSFQANYGYTF. The CDR3 DNA sequence: TGTGCCAGCAGCTTCCAGGCTAACTATGGCTACACCTTC.

The J gene is TRBJ1-1, the V gene TRBV5-5, with D perhaps TRBD1 (6 bases). V lost 4 bases to trimming and J lost 0 bases, with 13 bases between them. Germline CDR1 SGHKS, CDR2 YYEKEE (reference sequence). The CDR3 contains 15 residues. CDR3 sequence (DNA): TGTGCCAGCAGCCTATTTGACAGGCTGAACACTGAAGCTTTCTTT. This sequence encodes CASSLFDRLNTEAFF. The full variable domain, in which reference TRBV5-5 and TRBJ1-1 provide the parts outside the CDR3, is DAGVTQSPTHLIKTRGQQVTLRCSPISGHKSVSWYQQVLGQGPQFIFQYYEKEERGRGNFPDRFSARQFPNYSSELNVNALLLGDSALYLCASSLFDRLNTEAFFGQGTRLTVV.

This chain joins TRBV7-9 and TRBJ2-3; 8 nucleotides match TRBD2. With 5 bases clipped from V and 4 bases from J, the junction kept 5 bases outside the gene matches. Germline loops: CDR1 SEHNR, CDR2 FQNEAQ (reference sequence). The CDR3 sequence is 14 residues long. CDR3 loop: CASSHRGGSDTQYF. In DNA form, the CDR3 reads TGTGCCAGCAGCCACCGGGGGGGATCAGATACGCAGTATTTT. The full variable domain, in which reference TRBV7-9 and TRBJ2-3 provide the parts outside the CDR3, is DTGVSQNPRHKITKRGQNVTFRCDPISEHNRLYWYRQTLGQGPEFLTYFQNEAQLEKSRLLSDRFSAERPKGSFSTLEIQRTEQGDSAMYLCASSHRGGSDTQYFGPGTRLTVL.

V and J are TRBV5-1 and TRBJ1-5; D possibly corresponds to TRBD1 (6 bases). The V end was cut by 0 bases, the J end by 5 bases, with 12 bases between. This CDR3 is built from 15 residues. Germline CDR1 reads SGHRS; CDR2 reads YFSETQ. The CDR3, as DNA: TGCGCCAGCAGCTTGGATTGGGGGGGCGATCAGCCCCAGCATTTT. Residues: CASSLDWGGDQPQHF.